This T cell receptor beta chain emerged from a study of glioma-infiltrating T cells after dendritic cell vaccination. TCRB CDR3 was amplified from 2 ug genomic DNA or less. The PCR used 60 V beta and 13 J beta primers. Data came from immunoSEQ multiplex PCR; TCRdb stores just in-frame clones and leaves some out. Found here are 65,000 to 80,000 clones, 80% to 90% of them singletons; the top ten hold about 2.3%. Regarding time point: after dendritic cell vaccination, including at tumor progression/relapse. Fresh-frozen tumor tissue and more than two years of survival data were available for all. Trimming removed 2 bases from V and 10 bases from J; junction bases left unmatched: 7. The CDR3 has 16 residues. CDR1 is SGHRS and CDR2 is YFSETQ in the germline V gene.

The sequence derives from a human donor with glioblastoma. The chain employs TRBV5-1 and TRBJ1-6, with 12 bases identical to TRBD1. Sequences were derived from blood, sampled after dendritic cell vaccination. CDR3 residues: CASSLTGTGGRSPLHF. The DNA of the CDR3 is TGCGCCAGCAGCTTAACCGGGACAGGGGGCCGGTCACCCCTCCACTTT.